These 12 T cell receptor beta chains originate from one sample sequenced in a study of blood T cell repertoires in COVID-19. Produced via immunoSEQ multiplex PCR; TCRdb's table is partial and in-frame only. The top ten clones hold approximately 1.5% of a sample with approximately 110,000 clones, roughly 81% of them seen once. Source material: peripheral blood. All receptors come from a man aged 40-49 years with acute or convalescent COVID-19.

The chain is built from TRBV2 and TRBJ2-1; TRBD1 matches at 9 bases. The CDR3 length is 15 residues. In germline, CDR1 is SNHLY, CDR2 FYNNEI. Unmatched junction bases numbered 11, after V lost 6 bases and J lost 8 bases. CDR3 loop: CASSRRTGEVYEQFF. The CDR3 region has the DNA TGTGCCAGCAGCAGGAGGACAGGGGAGGTTTATGAGCAGTTCTTC.

The chain combines TRBV7-9 with TRBJ2-5, with D tentatively TRBD1 (6 bases). The CDR3 contains 15 residues. CDR1 and CDR2 from the germline V gene are SEHNR and FQNEAQ (reference sequence). Deletions cut 1 base from V and 4 bases from J, with 13 bases between. This CDR3 reads CASSLEGVRSETQYF. The CDR3 coding sequence is TGTGCCAGCAGCTTAGAGGGGGTCCGGTCAGAGACCCAGTACTTC.

This clone appeared once. V gene TRBV6-2 or TRBV6-3 combines with J gene TRBJ1-1; 7 nucleotides align to TRBD1. Losses at the gene ends were 6 bases for V and 2 bases for J; bases not matched to a gene: 12. The CDR3 loop spans 16 amino acids. Germline V gene data show CDR1 as MNHEY and CDR2 as SVGEGT. CDR3: CASSWAPGTANTEAFF. In nucleotides, the CDR3 is TGTGCCAGCAGCTGGGCGCCCGGGACAGCAAACACTGAAGCTTTCTTT.

This chain connects TRBV19 to TRBJ1-5; D might be TRBD1 (5 bases). The CDR3 loop spans 16 amino acids. Germline-derived CDR1 and CDR2 are LNHDA and SQIVND (reference sequence). V was shortened by 6 bases and J by 1 base, with 16 bases between the two germline ends. In DNA, the CDR3 is TGTGCCAGTAGCCTAGGGGCCATTTCCAGCAATCAGCCCCAGCATTTT. Amino acids: CASSLGAISSNQPQHF.

This rearrangement joins TRBV11-1 to TRBJ2-1, with 10 bases identical to TRBD2. Germline lookup yields CDR1 SGHAT and CDR2 FQDESV (reference sequence). This CDR3 has 14 residues. V was clipped by 4 bases and J by 5 bases; unmatched bases: 2. The CDR3 here is CASSYGLADNEQFF. CDR3 coding DNA: TGTGCCAGCAGCTATGGACTAGCGGACAATGAGCAGTTCTTC.

In DNA form, the CDR3 reads TGTGCCTGGAGTAGGGACAGACGAATTAACTATGGCTACACCTTC. It translates to CAWSRDRRINYGYTF. The chain links TRBV30 to TRBJ1-2, with TRBD1 matching over 7 bases. CDR3 length: 15 amino acids. In germline, CDR1 is GTSNPN, CDR2 SVGIG (reference sequence). V trimming: 2 bases; J trimming: 1 base; junction bases outside the gene matches: 7.

This chain uses TRBV5-1 with TRBJ2-2; 7 bases agree with TRBD1. The CDR3 length is 16 residues. Germline V gene data show CDR1 as SGHRS and CDR2 as YFSETQ. The trim removed 3 bases at V and 1 base at J, leaving 6 bases unmatched. This chain's CDR3 is CASSSRTGKNTGELFF. DNA of the CDR3: TGCGCCAGCAGCTCCAGGACAGGAAAGAACACCGGGGAGCTGTTTTTT.

This chain uses TRBV24-1 with TRBJ2-4; D gene uncertain. The V gene lost 6 bases and the J gene lost 0 bases, with 17 bases spanning the gap. CDR1 and CDR2 from the germline V gene are KGHDR and SFDVKD. The CDR3 totals 17 residues. The CDR3 bases are TGTGCCACCAGTCAGGTCCCCTCGGATCTAGCCAAAAACATTCAGTACTTC. Translation gives CATSQVPSDLAKNIQYF.

This chain joins TRBV28 and TRBJ2-7; possibly TRBD2 for D (6 bases). The germline V and J ends were trimmed by 6 bases and 3 bases, with 21 bases remaining between them. There are 16 residues in the CDR3. CDR1 MDHEN and CDR2 SYDVKM come from the germline V gene. The CDR3 reads CASSGSAGFSLYEQYF. The CDR3 DNA is TGTGCCAGCAGCGGGTCGGCGGGATTTTCCCTCTACGAGCAGTACTTC. Looking up the rest from reference TRBV28 and TRBJ2-7 gives the full variable domain: DVKVTQSSRYLVKRTGEKVFLECVQDMDHENMFWYRQDPGLGLRLIYFSYDVKMKEKGDIPEGYSVSREKKERFSLILESASTNQTSMYLCASSGSAGFSLYEQYFGPGTRLTVT.

The chain links TRBV19 to TRBJ1-5; 7 bases align to TRBD1. Trimming took 6 bases from V and 2 from J; bases not matched to a gene: 19. The CDR3 covers 19 residues. Germline V gene data show CDR1 as LNHDA and CDR2 as SQIVND (reference sequence). In nucleotides, the CDR3 is TGTGCCAGTAGCGCCGATAGGGACAGAGGGAATTGGGGCAATCAGCCCCAGCATTTT. Encoded protein: CASSADRDRGNWGNQPQHF.

This clone was seen a handful of times. This chain uses TRBV6-2 or TRBV6-3 with TRBJ1-5; D remains ambiguous. Trimming stripped 4 bases from V and 0 bases from J, with 7 bases between. This CDR3 has 14 residues. Germline V gene sequence: CDR1 MNHEY, CDR2 SVGEGT. CDR3 DNA sequence: TGTGCCAGCAGTTTCCTTATTAGCAATCAGCCCCAGCATTTT. Translated: CASSFLISNQPQHF.

CDR3 protein: CASSLQGSNTGELFF. The CDR3 nucleotides are TGTGCCAGCAGTTTACAGGGTTCGAACACCGGGGAGCTGTTTTTT. The chain links TRBV2 to TRBJ2-2; possible D gene TRBD1, 6 bases. V was shortened by 5 bases and J by 0 bases, with 10 bases between the two germline ends. The CDR3 runs 15 residues. CDR1 is SNHLY, CDR2 FYNNEI, per germline.